The 19 T cell receptor beta chains below were found in one sample sequenced in a study of low-dose radiotherapy and immunotherapy resistance in tumors. Documented time point: after trial treatment. Treatment of the sample: LDRT plus nivolumab, ipilimumab, low-dose cyclophosphamide and aspirin (RACIN trial). Covering alpha and beta chains, TRAV- and TRBV-specific primers were used for the first-strand cDNA. Both a constant-region primer and a V-primer adapter served to amplify TCRs across 15 to 20 PCR cycles. From the reads, TCRdb called clonotypes with MiXCR, one entry per CDR3 protein. The sample includes more than 70,000 distinct CDR3 sequences, around a fifth of them seen just once. Here the sequenced sample was PBMCs, taken after low-dose radiotherapy plus immunotherapy. These receptors were taken from a female donor with ovarian cancer.

This chain links TRBV2 with TRBJ1-1; TRBD1 matches 10 bases. Looked up from germline, CDR1 is SNHLY and CDR2 is FYNNEI. The CDR3 covers 15 residues. Unmatched junction bases numbered 7, after V lost 5 bases and J lost 4 bases. The CDR3 nucleotides read TGTGCCAGCAGTACGAGGACAGGGGGGAGCACTGAAGCTTTCTTT. The encoded protein is CASSTRTGGSTEAFF.

This clonotype has only a few counts. The chain is built from TRBV6-2 or TRBV6-3 and TRBJ2-2; TRBD1 might be the D (6 bases). Trimming stripped 6 bases from V and 6 bases from J, with 14 bases between. Germline CDR1 reads MNHEY; CDR2 reads SVGEGT. The CDR3 is 14 residues long. CDR3 bases: TGTGCCAGCAGAGGGGGATCCGGGGCCGGGGAGCTGTTTTTT. Its protein product is CASRGGSGAGELFF.

The chain links TRBV6-2 or TRBV6-3 to TRBJ1-5, with 7 nucleotides matching TRBD1. The CDR3 is 18 amino acids. The ends lost 5 bases at V and 1 base at J; junction bases unmatched: 14. CDR1 MNHEY and CDR2 SVGEGT come from the germline V gene. CDR3 amino acids: CASSPVTGHEVSNQPQHF. The CDR3 DNA sequence: TGTGCCAGCAGTCCTGTGACAGGGCATGAGGTGAGCAATCAGCCCCAGCATTTT.

The sample holds many counts of this clonotype. The chain has TRBV6-5 and TRBJ2-2; TRBD1 is a possible D gene (7 bases). Per the germline V gene, CDR1 is MNHEY and CDR2 is SVGAGI. The CDR3 has 14 amino acids. Trimming took 6 bases from V and 4 from J, leaving 12 bases between them. The CDR3 region has the DNA TGTGCCAGCAGCCGACAGGGAGGCACCGGGGAGCTGTTTTTT. Its translation is CASSRQGGTGELFF.

The rearrangement uses TRBV20-1 and TRBJ1-4; possible D gene TRBD1, 5 bases. CDR3 length: 13 amino acids. Trimming left V 5 bases short and J 11 bases short, with 18 bases between. CDR1 is DFQATT and CDR2 is SNEGSKA in the germline V gene (reference sequence). The CDR3 loop reads CSARRGTSEKLFF. CDR3 nucleotides: TGCAGTGCTCGCCGCGGGACCTCGGAGAAACTGTTTTTT.

This clonotype was recorded at least ten times. The chain carries TRBV6-2 or TRBV6-3 and TRBJ2-7; TRBD2 matches at 9 bases. CDR1 and CDR2 (germline): MNHEY, SVGEGT. The CDR3 totals 18 residues. V lost 5 bases to trimming and J lost 4 bases; unmatched junction nucleotides: 18. The CDR3 coding sequence is TGTGCCAGCAGTAACGGGTACCTAGCGGGACCGGTCGGATACGAGCAGTACTTC. It is translated as CASSNGYLAGPVGYEQYF.

To note about this clonotype: This likely came from a read error, as a far larger clone is one base away. The V gene is TRBV19, the J gene TRBJ2-1; the D gene is possibly TRBD1 (6 bases). The V and J ends lost 2 bases and 13 bases respectively, with 21 bases between them. The CDR3 is made up of 15 amino acids. Germline V gene sequence: CDR1 LNHDA, CDR2 SQIVND (reference sequence). The CDR3 nucleotides are TGTGCCAGTAGTATAATGTCAGGGGTGGCTGAGACCCAGTTCTTC. This encodes CASSIMSGVAETQFF.

This clonotype appeared many times. The V call is TRBV19, the J call TRBJ1-5; 7 bases are shared with TRBD1. V shed 7 bases, J shed 0 bases, and the junction held 6 bases outside the gene matches. In germline, CDR1 is LNHDA, CDR2 SQIVND (reference sequence). The CDR3 has 15 residues. CDR3 in amino acids: CASNSGQYSNQPQHF. The DNA for the CDR3 is TGTGCCAGTAACTCGGGACAGTATAGCAATCAGCCCCAGCATTTT.

Ten or more counts support this clonotype. This chain joins TRBV20-1 and TRBJ2-1; 13 positions agree with TRBD2. J gave up 4 bases and V 1 base, and 7 bases lay outside the gene matches. This CDR3 is 17 amino acids long. The germline CDR1 and CDR2 sequences are DFQATT and SNEGSKA (reference sequence). The CDR3 coding sequence is TGCAGTGCTAGAGGACGGACTAGCGGGAGTAGTTACAATGAGCAGTTCTTC. Its translation: CSARGRTSGSSYNEQFF.

This clonotype was observed many times. The V gene is TRBV2, the J gene TRBJ2-7; D is unclear. Looked up from germline, CDR1 is SNHLY and CDR2 is FYNNEI. Trimming stripped 4 bases from V and 2 bases from J, with 15 bases between. This CDR3 region has 15 residues. The CDR3 nucleotides read TGTGCCAGCAGTGCTCTTGGCACCTGGACCTACGAGCAGTACTTC. It translates to CASSALGTWTYEQYF.

This clonotype was seen more than once but under ten times. V and J are TRBV11-3 and TRBJ2-5; no clear D. The V gene lost 0 bases and the J gene lost 0 bases, with 8 bases spanning the gap. CDR1 is SGHNT and CDR2 is YENEEA in the germline V gene. CDR3 length: 15 residues. This CDR3 is CASSLDSGYQETQYF. CDR3 nucleotide sequence: TGTGCCAGCAGCTTAGATTCCGGGTACCAAGAGACCCAGTACTTC.

This clonotype was seen many times. The rearrangement uses TRBV11-2 and TRBJ2-1; 8 bases map to TRBD2. The V segment lost 5 bases and the J segment 2 bases; nucleotides outside the gene matches: 8. The CDR3 has 16 residues. The germline V gene has CDR1 SGHAT and CDR2 FQNNGV. CDR3 residues: CASSPQAGAPYNEQFF. In DNA form, the CDR3 reads TGTGCCAGCAGCCCTCAAGCGGGGGCCCCCTACAATGAGCAGTTCTTC.

This clonotype was found many times. The chain carries TRBV7-9 and TRBJ1-5; D unclear. The CDR3 is 14 residues long. Per germline, CDR1 SEHNR and CDR2 FQNEAQ (reference sequence). V lost 1 base and J 5 bases, leaving 9 bases between the germline ends. Here the CDR3 DNA reads TGTGCCAGCAGCTTAGTCGGGTCGGATCAGCCCCAGCATTTT. As protein: CASSLVGSDQPQHF.

This clonotype came up many times. The rearrangement joins TRBV9 to TRBJ2-3; possibly TRBD1 or TRBD2 for D (7 bases each). The CDR3 is 15 amino acids. Deletions cut 2 bases from V and 3 bases from J, with 13 bases between. The germline gives CDR1 SGDLS, CDR2 YYNGEE. Here the CDR3 DNA reads TGTGCCAGCAGCGTGACAGGGAGGGGTACAGATACGCAGTATTTT. Amino acids: CASSVTGRGTDTQYF.

The table lists this clonotype with many counts. This chain uses TRBV19 with TRBJ2-1; 8 positions match TRBD2. With 5 bases clipped from V and 2 bases from J, the junction kept 11 bases outside the gene matches. Per germline, CDR1 LNHDA and CDR2 SQIVND (reference sequence). The CDR3 extends over 17 amino acids. The CDR3 nucleotides are TGTGCCAGTAGTGCTACCTGGGGACTAGTCACCTACAATGAGCAGTTCTTC. Its protein product is CASSATWGLVTYNEQFF.

Many counts were recorded for this clonotype. This chain uses TRBV5-4 with TRBJ1-4; no clear D. Germline CDR1 and CDR2: SGHNT and YYREEE (reference sequence). The CDR3 covers 17 residues. V was cut by 3 bases and J by 0 bases, with 15 bases left in between. CDR3 sequence (DNA): TGTGCCAGCAGCTCTTTCCGAGGTTCCGCAACTAATGAAAAACTGTTTTTT. Protein product: CASSSFRGSATNEKLFF.

As for this clonotype: This likely traces to a read error, being one base from a far larger clone. The chain links TRBV4-1 to TRBJ1-2; D call uncertain. The CDR3 has 17 amino acids. CDR1 is MGHRA and CDR2 is YSYEKL in the germline V gene. The V end was cut by 1 base, the J end by 4 bases, with 19 bases between. In DNA form, the CDR3 reads TGCGCCAGCAGCCAAGTGACTGTGACGGACTTCGGCTATGGCTACACCTTC. It is translated as CASSQVTVTDFGYGYTF.

This clonotype was recorded many times. The chain has TRBV20-1 and TRBJ2-5; no definite D call. Germline loops: CDR1 DFQATT, CDR2 SNEGSKA (reference sequence). V lost 4 bases to trimming and J lost 2 bases, with 11 bases between them. This CDR3 is built from 13 residues. The CDR3 sequence is CSATPSIQETQYF. DNA for the CDR3: TGCAGTGCTACCCCTTCGATTCAAGAGACCCAGTACTTC.

This clonotype occurred a few times. The chain combines TRBV4-1 with TRBJ2-3, with D uncertain. The CDR3 sequence is 12 residues long. The V gene lost 0 bases and the J gene lost 9 bases, with 7 bases spanning the gap. Germline CDR1 MGHRA, CDR2 YSYEKL. CDR3 region: CASSQELGTQYF. The CDR3 DNA reads TGCGCCAGCAGCCAAGAGTTGGGGACGCAGTATTTT.